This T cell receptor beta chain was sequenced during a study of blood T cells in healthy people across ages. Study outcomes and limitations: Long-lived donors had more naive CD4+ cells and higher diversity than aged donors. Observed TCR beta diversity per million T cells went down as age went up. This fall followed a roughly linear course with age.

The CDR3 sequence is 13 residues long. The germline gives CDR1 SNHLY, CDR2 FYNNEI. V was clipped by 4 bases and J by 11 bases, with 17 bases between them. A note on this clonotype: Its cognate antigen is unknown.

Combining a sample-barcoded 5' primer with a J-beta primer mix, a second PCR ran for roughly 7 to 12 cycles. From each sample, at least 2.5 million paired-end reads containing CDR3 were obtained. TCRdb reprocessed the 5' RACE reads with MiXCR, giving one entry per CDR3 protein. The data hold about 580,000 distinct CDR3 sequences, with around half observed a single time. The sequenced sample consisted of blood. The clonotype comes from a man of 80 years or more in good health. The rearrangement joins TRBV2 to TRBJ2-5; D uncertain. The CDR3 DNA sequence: TGTGCCAGCAGTGTTCGGCAACTGGATGAGCAGTACTTC. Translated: CASSVRQLDEQYF.